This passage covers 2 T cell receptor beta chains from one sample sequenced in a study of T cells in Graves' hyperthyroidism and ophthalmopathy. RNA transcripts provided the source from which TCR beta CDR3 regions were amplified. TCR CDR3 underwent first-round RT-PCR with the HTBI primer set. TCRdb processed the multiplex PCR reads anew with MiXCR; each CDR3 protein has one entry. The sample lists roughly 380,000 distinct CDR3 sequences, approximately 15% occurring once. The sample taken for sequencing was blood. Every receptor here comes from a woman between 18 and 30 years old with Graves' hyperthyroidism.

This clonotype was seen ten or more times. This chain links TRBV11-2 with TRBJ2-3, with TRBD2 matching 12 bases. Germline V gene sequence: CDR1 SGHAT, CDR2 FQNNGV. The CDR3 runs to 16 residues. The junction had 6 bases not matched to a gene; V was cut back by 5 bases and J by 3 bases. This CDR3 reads CASSTRTSGKTDTQYF. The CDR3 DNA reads TGTGCCAGCAGCACCCGGACTAGCGGGAAAACAGATACGCAGTATTTT.

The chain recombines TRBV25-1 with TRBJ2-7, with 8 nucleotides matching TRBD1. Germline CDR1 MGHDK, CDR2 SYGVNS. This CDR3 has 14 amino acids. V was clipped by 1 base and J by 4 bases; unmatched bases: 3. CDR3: CASSEWGTGYEQYF. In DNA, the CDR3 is TGTGCCAGCAGTGAATGGGGGACAGGTTACGAGCAGTACTTC.